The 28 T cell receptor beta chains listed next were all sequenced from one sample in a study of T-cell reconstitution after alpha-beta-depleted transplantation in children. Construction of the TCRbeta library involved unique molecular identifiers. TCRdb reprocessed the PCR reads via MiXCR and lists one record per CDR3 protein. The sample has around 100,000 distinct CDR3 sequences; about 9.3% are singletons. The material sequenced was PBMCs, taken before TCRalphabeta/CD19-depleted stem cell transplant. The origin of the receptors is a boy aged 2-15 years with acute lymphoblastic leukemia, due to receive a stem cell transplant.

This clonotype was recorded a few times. The CDR3 reads CASSLQGGGLLAKNIQYF. The CDR3 DNA reads as TGTGCCAGCAGCTTGCAGGGAGGAGGGTTACTAGCCAAAAACATTCAGTACTTC. The chain recombines TRBV5-5 with TRBJ2-4, with D possibly being TRBD2 (6 bases). V was shortened by 1 base and J by 0 bases, with 17 bases between the two germline ends. CDR3 size: 18 residues. Germline CDR1 is SGHKS and CDR2 is YYEKEE (reference sequence).

The CDR3 DNA follows: TGTGCCAGCAGCGTCCCACAGGGAAACACCATATATTTT. Its translation: CASSVPQGNTIYF. The chain is built from TRBV7-9 and TRBJ1-3; D uncertain. Germline CDR1 is SEHNR and CDR2 is FQNEAQ (reference sequence). The V end was cut by 5 bases, the J end by 4 bases, with 9 bases between. This CDR3 is built from 13 residues.

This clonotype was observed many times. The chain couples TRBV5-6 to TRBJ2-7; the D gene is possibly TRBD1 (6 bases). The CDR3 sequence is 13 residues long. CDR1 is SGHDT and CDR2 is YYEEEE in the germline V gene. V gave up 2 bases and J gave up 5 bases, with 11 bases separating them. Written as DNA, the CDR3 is TGTGCCAGCAGCTTAGGTGGGGGCAACGAGCAGTACTTC. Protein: CASSLGGGNEQYF.

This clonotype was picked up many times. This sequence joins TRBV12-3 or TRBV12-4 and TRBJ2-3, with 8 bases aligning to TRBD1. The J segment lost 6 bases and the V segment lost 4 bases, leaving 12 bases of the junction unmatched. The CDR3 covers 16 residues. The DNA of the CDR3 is TGTGCCAGCAGTTCGTCGGGACAGGACTTCGGGGATACGCAGTATTTT. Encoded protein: CASSSSGQDFGDTQYF.

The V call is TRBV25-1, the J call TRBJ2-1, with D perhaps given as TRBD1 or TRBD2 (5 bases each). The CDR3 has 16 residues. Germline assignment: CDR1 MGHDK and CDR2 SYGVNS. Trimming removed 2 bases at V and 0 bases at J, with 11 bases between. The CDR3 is CASSELGTASYNEQFF. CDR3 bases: TGTGCCAGCAGTGAACTTGGGACGGCCTCCTACAATGAGCAGTTCTTC.

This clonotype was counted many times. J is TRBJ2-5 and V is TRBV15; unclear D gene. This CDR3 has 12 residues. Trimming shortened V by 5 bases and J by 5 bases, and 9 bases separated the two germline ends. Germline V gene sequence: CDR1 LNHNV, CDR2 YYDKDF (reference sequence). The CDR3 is CATSLRFETQYF. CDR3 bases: TGTGCCACCAGCCTTCGTTTTGAGACCCAGTACTTC.

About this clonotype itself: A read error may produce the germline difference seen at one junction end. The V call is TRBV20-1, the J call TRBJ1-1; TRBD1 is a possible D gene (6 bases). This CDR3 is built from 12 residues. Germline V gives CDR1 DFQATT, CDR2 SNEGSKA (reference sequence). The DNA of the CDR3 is TGCGGTGCTAGAACAGGGAACGTTGAAGCTTTCTTT. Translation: CGARTGNVEAFF.

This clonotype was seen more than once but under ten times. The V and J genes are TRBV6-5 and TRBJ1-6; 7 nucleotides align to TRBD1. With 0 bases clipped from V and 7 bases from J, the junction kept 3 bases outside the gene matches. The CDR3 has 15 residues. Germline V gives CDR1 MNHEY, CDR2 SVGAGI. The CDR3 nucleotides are TGTGCCAGCAGTTACTCGAGAGGGGGCAATTCACCCCTCCACTTT. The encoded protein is CASSYSRGGNSPLHF.

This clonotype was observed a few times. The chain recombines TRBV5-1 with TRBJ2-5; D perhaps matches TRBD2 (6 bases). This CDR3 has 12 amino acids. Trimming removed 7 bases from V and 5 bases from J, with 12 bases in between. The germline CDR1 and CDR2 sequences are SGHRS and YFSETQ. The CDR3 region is CASGGDSETQYF. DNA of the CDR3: TGCGCCAGCGGCGGGGACTCGGAGACCCAGTACTTC.

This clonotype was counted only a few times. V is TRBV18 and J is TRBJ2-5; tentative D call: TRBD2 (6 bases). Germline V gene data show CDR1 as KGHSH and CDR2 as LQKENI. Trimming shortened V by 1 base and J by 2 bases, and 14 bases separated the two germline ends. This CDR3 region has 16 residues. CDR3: CASSPLGRTLQETQYF. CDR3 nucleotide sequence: TGTGCCAGCTCACCACTTGGGAGGACCCTACAAGAGACCCAGTACTTC.

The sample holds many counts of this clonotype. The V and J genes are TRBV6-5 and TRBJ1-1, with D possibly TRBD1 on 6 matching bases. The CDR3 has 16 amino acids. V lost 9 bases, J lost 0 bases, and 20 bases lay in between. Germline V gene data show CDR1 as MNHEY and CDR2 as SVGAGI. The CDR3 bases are TGTGCCAGTTCAATTACGCAGGGACATCTGAACACTGAAGCTTTCTTT. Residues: CASSITQGHLNTEAFF.

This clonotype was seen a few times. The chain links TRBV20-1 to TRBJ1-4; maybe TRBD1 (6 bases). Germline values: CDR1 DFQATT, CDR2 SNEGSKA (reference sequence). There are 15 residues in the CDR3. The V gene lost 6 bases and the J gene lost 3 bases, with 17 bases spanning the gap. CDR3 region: CSAKARGRSNEKLFF. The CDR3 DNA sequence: TGCAGTGCCAAAGCCAGGGGTCGGTCTAATGAAAAACTGTTTTTT.

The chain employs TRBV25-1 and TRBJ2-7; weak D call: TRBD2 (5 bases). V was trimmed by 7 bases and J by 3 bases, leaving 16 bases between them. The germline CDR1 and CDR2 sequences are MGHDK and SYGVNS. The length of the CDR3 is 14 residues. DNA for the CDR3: TGTGCCAGCACAAAAAGCGGAAAGGGCTACGAGCAGTACTTC. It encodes CASTKSGKGYEQYF.

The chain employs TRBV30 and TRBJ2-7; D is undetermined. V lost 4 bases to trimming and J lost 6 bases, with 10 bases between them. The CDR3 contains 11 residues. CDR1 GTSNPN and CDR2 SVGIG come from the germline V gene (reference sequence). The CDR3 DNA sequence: TGTGCCTGGACACTTAGCTCCGAGCAGTACTTC. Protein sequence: CAWTLSSEQYF.

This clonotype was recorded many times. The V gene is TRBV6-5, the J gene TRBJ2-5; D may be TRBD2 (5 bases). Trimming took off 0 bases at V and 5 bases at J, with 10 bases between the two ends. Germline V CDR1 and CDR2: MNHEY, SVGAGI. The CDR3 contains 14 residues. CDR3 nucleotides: TGTGCCAGCAGTTACTCGGGAGTGGGGGAGACCCAGTACTTC. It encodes CASSYSGVGETQYF.

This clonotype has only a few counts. The CDR3 DNA reads TGTGCCAGCAGTTTAGAGAGGTTCGATGAGCAGTTCTTC. Translated, it gives CASSLERFDEQFF. The gene calls are TRBV12-3 or TRBV12-4 and TRBJ2-1; unclear D gene. The CDR3 is 13 amino acids. Deletions cut 1 base from V and 8 bases from J, with 9 bases between.

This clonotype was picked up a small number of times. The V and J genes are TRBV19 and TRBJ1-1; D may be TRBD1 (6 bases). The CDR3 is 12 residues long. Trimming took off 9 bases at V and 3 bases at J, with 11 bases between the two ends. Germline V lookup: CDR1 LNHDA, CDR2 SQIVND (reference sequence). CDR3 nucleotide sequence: TGTGCCAGCAAACAGGGATACACTGAAGCTTTCTTT. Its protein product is CASKQGYTEAFF. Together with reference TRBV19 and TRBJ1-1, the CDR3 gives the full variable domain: DGGITQSPKYLFRKEGQNVTLSCEQNLNHDAMYWYRQDPGQGLRLIYYSQIVNDFQKGDIAEGYSVSREKKESFPLTVTSAQKNPTAFYLCASKQGYTEAFFGQGTRLTVV.

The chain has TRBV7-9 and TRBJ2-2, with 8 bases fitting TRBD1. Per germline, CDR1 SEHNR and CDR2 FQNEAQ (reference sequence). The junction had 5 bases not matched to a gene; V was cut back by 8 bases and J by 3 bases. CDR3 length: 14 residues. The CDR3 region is CASADREHTGELFF. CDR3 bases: TGTGCCAGCGCGGACAGGGAGCACACCGGGGAGCTGTTTTTT. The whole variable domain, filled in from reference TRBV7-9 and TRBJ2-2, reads DTGVSQNPRHKITKRGQNVTFRCDPISEHNRLYWYRQTLGQGPEFLTYFQNEAQLEKSRLLSDRFSAERPKGSFSTLEIQRTEQGDSAMYLCASADREHTGELFFGEGSRLTVL.

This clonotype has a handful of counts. CDR3 protein: CASCQRTGELFF. As DNA, the CDR3 is TGTGCCAGCTGCCAGCGCACCGGGGAGCTGTTTTTT. J is TRBJ2-2 and V is TRBV18, with D uncertain. The V gene lost 7 bases and the J gene lost 4 bases, with 7 bases spanning the gap. This CDR3 has 12 amino acids. The germline CDR1 and CDR2 sequences are KGHSH and LQKENI.

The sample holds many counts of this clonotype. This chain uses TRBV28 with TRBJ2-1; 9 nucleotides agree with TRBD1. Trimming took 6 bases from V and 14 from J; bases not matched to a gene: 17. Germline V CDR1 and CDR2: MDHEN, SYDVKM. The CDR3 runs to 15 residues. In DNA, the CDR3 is TGTGCCAGCAGACCACCGGGACAGGGTAAAAGGTATGAGTTCTTC. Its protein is CASRPPGQGKRYEFF.

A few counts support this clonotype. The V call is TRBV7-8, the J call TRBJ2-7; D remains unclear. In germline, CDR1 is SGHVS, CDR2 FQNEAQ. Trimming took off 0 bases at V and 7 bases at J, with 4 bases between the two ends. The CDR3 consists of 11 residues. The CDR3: CASSLAFEQYF. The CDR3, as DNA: TGTGCCAGCAGCTTAGCTTTTGAGCAGTACTTC.

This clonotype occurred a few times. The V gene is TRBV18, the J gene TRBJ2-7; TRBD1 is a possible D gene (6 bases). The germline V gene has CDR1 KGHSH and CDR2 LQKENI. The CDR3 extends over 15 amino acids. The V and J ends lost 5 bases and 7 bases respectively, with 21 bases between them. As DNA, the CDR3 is TGTGCCAGCTCAAATAGAACTAACAGGGTGGGGGAGCAGTACTTC. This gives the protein CASSNRTNRVGEQYF.

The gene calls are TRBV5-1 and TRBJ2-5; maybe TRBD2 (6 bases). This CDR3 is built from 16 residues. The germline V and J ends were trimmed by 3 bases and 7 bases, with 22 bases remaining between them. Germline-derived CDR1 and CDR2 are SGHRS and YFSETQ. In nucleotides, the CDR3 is TGCGCCAGCAGCTCGGGACTCCCATCGGGGAAAGTGACCCAGTACTTC. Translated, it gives CASSSGLPSGKVTQYF.

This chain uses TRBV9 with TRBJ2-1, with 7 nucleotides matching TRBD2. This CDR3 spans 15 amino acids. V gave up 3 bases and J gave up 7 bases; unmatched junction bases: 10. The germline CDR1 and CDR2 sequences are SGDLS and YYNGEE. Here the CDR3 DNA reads TGTGCCAGCAGCGGGGGAGGGACTGTAGGTAATGAGCAGTTCTTC. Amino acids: CASSGGGTVGNEQFF.

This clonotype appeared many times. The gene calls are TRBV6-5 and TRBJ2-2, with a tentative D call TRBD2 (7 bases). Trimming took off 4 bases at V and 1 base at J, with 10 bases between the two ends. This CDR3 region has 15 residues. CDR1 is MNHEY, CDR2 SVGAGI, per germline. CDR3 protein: CASSSGGLNTGELFF. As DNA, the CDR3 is TGTGCCAGCAGTTCGGGGGGCTTGAACACCGGGGAGCTGTTTTTT.

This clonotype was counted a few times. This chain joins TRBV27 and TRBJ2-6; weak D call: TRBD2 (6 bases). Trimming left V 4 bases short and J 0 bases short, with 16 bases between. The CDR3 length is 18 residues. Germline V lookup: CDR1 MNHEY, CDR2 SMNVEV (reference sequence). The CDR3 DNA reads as TGTGCCAGCAGTTCCCATGGAGGGGCGCTCTCTGGGGCCAACGTCCTGACTTTC. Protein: CASSSHGGALSGANVLTF.

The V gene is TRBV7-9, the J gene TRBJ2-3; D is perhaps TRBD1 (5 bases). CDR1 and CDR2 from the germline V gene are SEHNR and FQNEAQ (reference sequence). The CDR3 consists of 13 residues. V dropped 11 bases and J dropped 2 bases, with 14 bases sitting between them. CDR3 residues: CALPTAITDTQYF. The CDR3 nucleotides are TGTGCCCTCCCGACAGCCATCACAGATACGCAGTATTTT.

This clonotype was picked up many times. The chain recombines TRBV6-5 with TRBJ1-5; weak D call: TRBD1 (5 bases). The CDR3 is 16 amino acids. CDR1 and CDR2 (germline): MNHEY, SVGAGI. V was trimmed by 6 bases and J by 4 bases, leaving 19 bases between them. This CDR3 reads CASRPTGVRKNQPQHF. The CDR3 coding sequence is TGTGCCAGCAGACCAACGGGGGTGCGAAAAAATCAGCCCCAGCATTTT.